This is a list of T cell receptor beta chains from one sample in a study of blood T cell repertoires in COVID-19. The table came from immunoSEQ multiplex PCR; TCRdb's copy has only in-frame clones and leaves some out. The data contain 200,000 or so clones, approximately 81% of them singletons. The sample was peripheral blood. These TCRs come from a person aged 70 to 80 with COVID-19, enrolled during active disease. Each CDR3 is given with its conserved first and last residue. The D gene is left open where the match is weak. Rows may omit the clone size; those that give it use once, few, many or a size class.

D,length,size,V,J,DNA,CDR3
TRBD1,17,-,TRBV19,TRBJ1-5,TGTGCCAGTAGTATCCTCCTTGACAGGGGCCGCAATCAGCCCCAGCATTTT,CASSILLDRGRNQPQHF
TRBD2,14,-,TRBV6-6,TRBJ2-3,TGTGCCAGCAGTTACTCACGGGGGGCAGATACGCAGTATTTT,CASSYSRGADTQYF
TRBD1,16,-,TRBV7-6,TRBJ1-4,TGTGCCAGCAGCCCGTGGGGGGGACAGGGTGATGAAAAACTGTTTTTT,CASSPWGGQGDEKLFF
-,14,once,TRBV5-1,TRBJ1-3,TGCGCCAGCAAGGAAGGGGTATCTGGAAACACCATATATTTT,CASKEGVSGNTIYF
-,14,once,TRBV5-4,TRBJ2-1,TGTGCCATCCAATCGGGTCTAGCGAGTGAGGAGCAGTTCTTC,CAIQSGLASEEQFF
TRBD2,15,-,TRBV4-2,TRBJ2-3,TGTGCCAGCAGCCTTACGACGGGGGGGACAGATACGCAGTATTTT,CASSLTTGGTDTQYF
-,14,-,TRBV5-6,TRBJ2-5,TGTGCCAGCAGCTTTGGTCACTACCAAGAGACCCAGTACTTC,CASSFGHYQETQYF
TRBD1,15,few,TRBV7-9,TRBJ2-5,TGTGCCAGCAGCTTAAGACAGGGATTGCAAGAGACCCAGTACTTC,CASSLRQGLQETQYF
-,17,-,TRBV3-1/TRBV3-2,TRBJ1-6,TGTGCCAGCAGCCAAGATATTTGGAGCTCCTATAATTCACCCCTCCACTTT,CASSQDIWSSYNSPLHF
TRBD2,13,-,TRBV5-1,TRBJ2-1,TGCGCCAGCAGCTTCGGACTAGTCGATGAGCAGTTCTTC,CASSFGLVDEQFF
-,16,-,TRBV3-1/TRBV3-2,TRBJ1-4,TGTGCCAGCAGTCCAGGCCCTCCAAGACCAAAACGGAAACTGTTTTTT,CASSPGPPRPKRKLFF
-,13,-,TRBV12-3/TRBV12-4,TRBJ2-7,TGTGCCAGCAGTACAACAGGTTCGAGCGAGCAGTACTTC,CASSTTGSSEQYF
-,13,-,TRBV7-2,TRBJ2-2,TGTGCCAGCAGCGTTTATAACACCGGGGAGCTGTTTTTT,CASSVYNTGELFF
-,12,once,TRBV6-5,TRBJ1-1,TGTGCCAGCAGCAGGACAGCCTATGAAGCTTTCTTT,CASSRTAYEAFF
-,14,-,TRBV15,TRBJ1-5,TGTGCCACCAGCAGAGTAGAGGTGAGTCAGCCCCAGCATTTT,CATSRVEVSQPQHF
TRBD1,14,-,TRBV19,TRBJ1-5,TGTGCCAGTTGGGACAGGGGGCACGTTCAGCCCCAGCATTTT,CASWDRGHVQPQHF
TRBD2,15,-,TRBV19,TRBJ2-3,TGTGCCAGTAGTTTAGCGGGAGGAACGGAGGATACGCAGTATTTT,CASSLAGGTEDTQYF
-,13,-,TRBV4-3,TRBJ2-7,TGCGCCAGCAGCCCCAGGGTAGGGGACGAGCAGTACTTC,CASSPRVGDEQYF
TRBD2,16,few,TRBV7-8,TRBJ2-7,TGTGCCAGCAGCTCCCCTAGCGGGAGTATCCCCTACGAGCAGTACTTC,CASSSPSGSIPYEQYF
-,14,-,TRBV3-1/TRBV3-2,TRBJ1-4,TGTGCCAGCAGCCGAGGAGTCCTCCCAGAAAAACTGTTTTTT,CASSRGVLPEKLFF
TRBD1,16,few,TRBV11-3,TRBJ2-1,TGTGCCAGCAGCTTAGAGGCAGGGGGCGCGGGCAATGAGCAGTTCTTC,CASSLEAGGAGNEQFF
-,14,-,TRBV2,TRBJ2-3,TGTGCCAGCAGTGCCCGGGGAGGTCCAGATACGCAGTATTTT,CASSARGGPDTQYF
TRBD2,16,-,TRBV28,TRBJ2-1,TGTGCCAGCAGTTTATCCCACCGGACTAGCTTCCATGAGCAGTTCTTC,CASSLSHRTSFHEQFF
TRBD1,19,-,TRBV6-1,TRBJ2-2,TGTGCCAGCAGTGACCGGGACAGGGCACCAGCGGGAAGCACCGGGGAGCTGTTTTTT,CASSDRDRAPAGSTGELFF
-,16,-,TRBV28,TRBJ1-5,TGTGCCAGCAGAAAAGGGGCAGGGGCGTTCGGTCAGCCCCAGCATTTT,CASRKGAGAFGQPQHF
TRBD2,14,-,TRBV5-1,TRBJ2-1,TGCGCCAGCAGCTCGGGACTAACGTACGATGAGCAGTTCTTC,CASSSGLTYDEQFF
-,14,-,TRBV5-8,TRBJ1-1,TGTGCCAGCAGCTTACTATATCCGATCACTGAAGCTTTCTTT,CASSLLYPITEAFF
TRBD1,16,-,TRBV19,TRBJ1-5,TGTGCCAGTCACCCGGGACAGGGTCGCGGCAATCAGCCCCAGCATTTT,CASHPGQGRGNQPQHF
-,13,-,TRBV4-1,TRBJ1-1,TGCGCCAGCGGGGCAGGGATGAACACTGAAGCTTTCTTT,CASGAGMNTEAFF
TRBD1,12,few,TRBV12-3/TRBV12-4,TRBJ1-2,TGTGCCAGCAGGGGGACAGGGGAAGGCTACACCTTC,CASRGTGEGYTF
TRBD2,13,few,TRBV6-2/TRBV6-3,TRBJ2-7,TGTGCCAGCAGCCGAGCGGGGAGCTACGAGCAGTACTTC,CASSRAGSYEQYF
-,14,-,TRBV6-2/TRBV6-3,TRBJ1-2,TGTGCCAGCAGTGCGGGACCCCGTTCCTATGGCTACACCTTC,CASSAGPRSYGYTF
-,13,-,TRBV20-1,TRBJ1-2,TGCAGTGCTAGTCAGGACAGTTCCTATGGCTACACCTTC,CSASQDSSYGYTF
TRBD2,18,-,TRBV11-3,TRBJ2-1,TGTGCCAGCAGCTTATTTTCAAGCGGGAGCTTGGGGCTCAATGAGCAGTTCTTC,CASSLFSSGSLGLNEQFF
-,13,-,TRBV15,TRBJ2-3,TGTGCCACCAGCAGAGATAGAGCGGATACGCAGTATTTT,CATSRDRADTQYF
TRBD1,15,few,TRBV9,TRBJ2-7,TGTGCCAGCAGCCCGCGCCACGGGACAGGGGACGAGCAGTACTTC,CASSPRHGTGDEQYF
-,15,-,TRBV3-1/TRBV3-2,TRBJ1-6,TGTGCCAGCAGCCAAGTTTCGAGGGGGTCCCCACCCCTCCACTTT,CASSQVSRGSPPLHF
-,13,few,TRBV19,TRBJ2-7,TGTGCCAGTACCCCGGACAGCACGTCCGAGCAGTACTTC,CASTPDSTSEQYF
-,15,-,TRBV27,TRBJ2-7,TGTGCCAGCAGTTTCAATGGGGCTCGACCCTACGAGCAGTACTTC,CASSFNGARPYEQYF
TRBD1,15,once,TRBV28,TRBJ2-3,TGTGCCAGCAGTAGGACAGGGCTACCCACAGATACGCAGTATTTT,CASSRTGLPTDTQYF
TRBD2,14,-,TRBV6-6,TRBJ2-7,TGTGCCAGCGGCTCGGGGGGGCGACGAGACGAGCAGTACTTC,CASGSGGRRDEQYF
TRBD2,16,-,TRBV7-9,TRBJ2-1,TGTGCCAGCAGCTTAGGTGGGCTAGCGGAATACAATGAGCAGTTCTTC,CASSLGGLAEYNEQFF
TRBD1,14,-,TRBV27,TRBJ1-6,TGTGCCAGCGCGAACAGGGGGCTCGGTTCACCCCTCCACTTT,CASANRGLGSPLHF
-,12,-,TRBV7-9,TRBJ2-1,TGTGCCAGCAGCTTTTCAGGAAATGAGCAGTTCTTC,CASSFSGNEQFF
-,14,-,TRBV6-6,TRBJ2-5,TGTGCCAGCAGTTACTCGGAGGGGGCAGAGACCCAGTACTTC,CASSYSEGAETQYF
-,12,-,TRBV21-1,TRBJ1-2,TGTGCCAGTCCTAGATTTAACTATGGCTACACCTTC,CASPRFNYGYTF
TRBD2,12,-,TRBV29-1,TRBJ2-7,TGCAGCGTTGAAACTAGCGGGTACGAGCAGTACTTC,CSVETSGYEQYF